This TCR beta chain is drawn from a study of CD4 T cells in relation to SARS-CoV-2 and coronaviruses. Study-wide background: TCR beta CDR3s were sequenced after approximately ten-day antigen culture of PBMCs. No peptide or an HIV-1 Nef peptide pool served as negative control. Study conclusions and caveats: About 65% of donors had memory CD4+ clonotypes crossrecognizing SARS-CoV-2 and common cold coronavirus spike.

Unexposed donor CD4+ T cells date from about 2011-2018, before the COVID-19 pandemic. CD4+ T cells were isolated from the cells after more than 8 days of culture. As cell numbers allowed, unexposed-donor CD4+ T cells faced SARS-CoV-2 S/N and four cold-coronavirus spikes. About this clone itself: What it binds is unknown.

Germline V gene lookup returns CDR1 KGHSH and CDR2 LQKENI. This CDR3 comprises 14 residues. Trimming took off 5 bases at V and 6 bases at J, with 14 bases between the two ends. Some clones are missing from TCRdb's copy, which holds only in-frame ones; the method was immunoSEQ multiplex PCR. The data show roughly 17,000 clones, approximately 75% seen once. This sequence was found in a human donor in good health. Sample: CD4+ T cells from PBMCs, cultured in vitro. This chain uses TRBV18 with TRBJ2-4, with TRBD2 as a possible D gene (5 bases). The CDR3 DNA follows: TGTGCCAGCTCATCAGACCGAGAGGGAAACATTCAGTACTTC. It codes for CASSSDREGNIQYF.